These T cell receptor beta chains were read from a single sample in a study of cytomegalovirus exposure and HLA in healthy donors. Produced via immunoSEQ multiplex PCR; TCRdb's table is partial and in-frame only. The repertoire holds over 60,000 clones, with approximately 70% as singletons. Sequenced: PBMCs. Source of these receptors: a male donor in good health and CMV-seropositive. The CDR3 runs from the conserved cysteine through the conserved F or W. D genes are given only for firm matches. Part of the rows lack a size; the others show once, few, many or a class for expanded clones.

j_gene,v_gene,abundance,d_gene,CDR3nt,CDR3aa
TRBJ1-2,TRBV7-2,-,-,TGTGCCAGCAGCCTTTCGCGCCGGGATGGCTACACCTTC,CASSLSRRDGYTF
TRBJ1-1,TRBV19,-,-,TGTGCCAGTTGGGGAGAAATGAACACTGAAGCTTTCTTT,CASWGEMNTEAFF
TRBJ2-7,TRBV27,-,-,TGTGCCAGCAGTTTATTTGAACAGGCCTACGAGCAGTACTTC,CASSLFEQAYEQYF
TRBJ2-5,TRBV5-1,-,-,TGCGCCAGCAGCCTCCGGGTAGAGACCCAGTACTTC,CASSLRVETQYF
TRBJ2-5,TRBV6-6,-,TRBD1,TGTGCCAGCAGTTCCCCTAGACAGGGGAGGGAGACCCAGTACTTC,CASSSPRQGRETQYF
TRBJ2-3,TRBV30,-,TRBD2,TGTGCCTGGAGTTCGGTAGCGGGATGGGGTGGGACGCAGTATTTT,CAWSSVAGWGGTQYF
TRBJ2-7,TRBV6-1,-,TRBD1,TGTGCCAGCAGTTCGACAGGGGGCAGGAACGAGCAGTACTTC,CASSSTGGRNEQYF
TRBJ2-3,TRBV9,few,TRBD2,TGTGCCAGCAGCGTAGAGGGACTAGGGCCAGATACGCAGTATTTT,CASSVEGLGPDTQYF
TRBJ2-7,TRBV19,-,-,TGTGCCAGTAGTATAGCCAGTTCCTCCTACGAGCAGTACTTC,CASSIASSSYEQYF
TRBJ2-3,TRBV11-2,-,-,TGTGCCAGCACTATCCTTAGGGCGGGTAACACAGATACGCAGTATTTT,CASTILRAGNTDTQYF
TRBJ2-7,TRBV4-2,-,TRBD2,TGTGCCAGCAGCCAAGATGGGATAGCGGGGGAGCAGTACTTC,CASSQDGIAGEQYF
TRBJ2-1,TRBV14,few,-,TGTGCCAGCAGCCAAACAGGGCGCCTCCCTTACAATGAGCAGTTCTTC,CASSQTGRLPYNEQFF
TRBJ1-2,TRBV10-2,once,TRBD1,TGCGCCAGCATCCGGACAGGGGACAACTATGGCTACACCTTC,CASIRTGDNYGYTF
TRBJ2-3,TRBV2,-,TRBD2,TGTGCCAGGGGGACTAGCGGGGGGCAGAGCACAGATACGCAGTATTTT,CARGTSGGQSTDTQYF
TRBJ2-3,TRBV19,-,-,TGTGCCAGTAGTATAGATCAGGCTAGCATAGATACGCAGTATTTT,CASSIDQASIDTQYF
TRBJ1-5,TRBV30,-,TRBD1,TGTGCCTGGAACTCAGGGGGGAATCAGCCCCAGCATTTT,CAWNSGGNQPQHF
TRBJ2-7,TRBV7-3,-,TRBD1,TGTGCCAGCAGCTTATTGCGGACAGGCGACGAGCAGTACTTC,CASSLLRTGDEQYF
TRBJ2-3,TRBV14,few,TRBD1,TGTGCCGTTACGGACAGGGGGGGAGATACGCAGTATTTT,CAVTDRGGDTQYF
TRBJ1-3,TRBV6-5,-,-,TGTGCCAGCAGAGAACAGGGTATAGACACCATATATTTT,CASREQGIDTIYF
TRBJ1-2,TRBV5-8,-,-,TGTGCCAGCAGCTGGCTCGGGCCCGGGGTTGACTACACCTTC,CASSWLGPGVDYTF
TRBJ1-2,TRBV4-1,-,-,TGCGCCAGCAGCCATTCAGGGTTGGAGTATGGCTACACCTTC,CASSHSGLEYGYTF
TRBJ2-7,TRBV9,-,TRBD2,TGTGCCAGCAGCGTGGCAGCGGGAAGTTACGAGCAGTACTTC,CASSVAAGSYEQYF
TRBJ2-3,TRBV9,-,-,TGTGCCAGCAGCGTATCAGGAGGGAGCGCAGATACGCAGTATTTT,CASSVSGGSADTQYF